This T cell receptor (beta chain) was retrieved from a study of blood T cells in healthy people across ages. A note on this clonotype: Its antigen is as yet unknown.

The second PCR ran roughly 6 to 11 cycles with a sample-barcoded 5' primer and J-beta primers. TCRdb used MiXCR to reprocess the 5' RACE reads, holding one entry per CDR3 protein. The sample yields about 1.6 million distinct CDR3 sequences, around 36% seen once. Healthy Caucasians from Russia aged about 6 to 90 served as donors. Each sample used at least 6 million PBMCs. Whole-study results and caveats: Investigators treated diversity estimates from one million T cells as underestimates. A strong correlation was seen between TCR beta diversity and naive T cell percentage.

The CDR3 totals 13 residues. Germline CDR1 reads SGHRS; CDR2 reads YFSETQ. The germline V and J ends were trimmed by 5 bases and 5 bases, with 11 bases remaining between them. This chain links TRBV5-1 with TRBJ2-1; no clear D gene. This TCR was sampled from a woman aged 25 to 45 in good health. Material for sequencing was blood. CDR3 loop: CASRVGADNEQFF. Here the CDR3 DNA reads TGCGCCAGCAGAGTAGGAGCCGACAATGAGCAGTTCTTC.